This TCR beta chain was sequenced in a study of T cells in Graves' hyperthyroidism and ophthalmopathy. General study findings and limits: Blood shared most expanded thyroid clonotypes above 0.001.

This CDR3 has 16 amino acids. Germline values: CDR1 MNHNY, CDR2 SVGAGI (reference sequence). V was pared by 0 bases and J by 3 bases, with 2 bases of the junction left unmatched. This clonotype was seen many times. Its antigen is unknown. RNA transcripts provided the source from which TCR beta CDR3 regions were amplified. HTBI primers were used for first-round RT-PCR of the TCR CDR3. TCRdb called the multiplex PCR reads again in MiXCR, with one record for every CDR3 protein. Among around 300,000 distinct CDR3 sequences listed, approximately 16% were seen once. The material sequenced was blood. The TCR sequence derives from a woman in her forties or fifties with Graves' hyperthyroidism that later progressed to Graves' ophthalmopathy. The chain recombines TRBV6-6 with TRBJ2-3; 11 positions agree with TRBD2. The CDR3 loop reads CASSYSVAGGTDTQYF. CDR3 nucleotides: TGTGCCAGCAGTTACTCGGTAGCGGGAGGGACAGATACGCAGTATTTT.